Each of the 18 T cell receptor beta chains below was sequenced from the same sample in a study of blood T cell repertoires in COVID-19. Assay used: immunoSEQ multiplex PCR; TCRdb lists only in-frame clones, some missing. Altogether some 150,000 clones are present, roughly 84% being singletons, with the ten largest covering about 2.6%. The sequencing input was peripheral blood. The receptors were sampled from a human donor with acute or convalescent COVID-19. The donor label of this sample is uncertain.

The chain is built from TRBV5-1 and TRBJ2-7, with TRBD1 matching over 7 bases. V was clipped by 4 bases and J by 2 bases; unmatched bases: 6. The CDR3 runs 14 residues. Germline CDR1 and CDR2: SGHRS and YFSETQ. The CDR3 DNA follows: TGCGCCAGCAGCCGTGGACAGGACCCCTACGAGCAGTACTTC. Encoded protein: CASSRGQDPYEQYF.

The CDR3 loop reads CASSPRLAGGTDTQYF. The CDR3 DNA reads as TGTGCCAGCAGCCCTCGACTAGCGGGGGGCACAGATACGCAGTATTTT. This rearrangement joins TRBV7-3 to TRBJ2-3; TRBD2 matches 12 bases. V was clipped by 5 bases and J by 1 base; unmatched bases: 4. Per germline, CDR1 SGHTA and CDR2 FQGTGA. The CDR3 covers 16 residues.

V and J are TRBV18 and TRBJ1-3; TRBD1 matches at 7 bases. V shed 5 bases and J 4 bases; nucleotides not matched to a gene: 11. Germline loops: CDR1 KGHSH, CDR2 LQKENI. The CDR3 extends over 16 amino acids. CDR3 amino acids: CASSDPGTVKGNTIYF. The CDR3 nucleotides are TGTGCCAGCTCAGACCCCGGGACAGTCAAAGGAAACACCATATATTTT.

The chain is built from TRBV28 and TRBJ1-5, with 7 bases that match TRBD1. After removal of 3 bases from V and 6 bases from J, the junction contained 8 bases not matched to a gene. The CDR3 contains 15 residues. Germline CDR1 reads MDHEN; CDR2 reads SYDVKM. CDR3 amino acids: CASSFRGLGSQPQHF. For the CDR3, the DNA is TGTGCCAGCAGTTTCAGGGGGTTGGGCAGTCAGCCCCAGCATTTT. Full variable domain (outside the CDR3, taken from reference TRBV28 and TRBJ1-5): DVKVTQSSRYLVKRTGEKVFLECVQDMDHENMFWYRQDPGLGLRLIYFSYDVKMKEKGDIPEGYSVSREKKERFSLILESASTNQTSMYLCASSFRGLGSQPQHFGDGTRLSIL.

The V and J genes are TRBV5-1 and TRBJ1-2; D is ambiguous. The CDR3 spans 14 residues. Germline-derived CDR1 and CDR2 are SGHRS and YFSETQ. Trimming stripped 1 base from V and 4 bases from J, with 11 bases between. CDR3 sequence: CASSLPESGYGYTF. CDR3 bases: TGCGCCAGCAGCTTGCCGGAGTCCGGCTATGGCTACACCTTC.

V and J are TRBV28 and TRBJ2-3; a weak D match, TRBD2 (6 bases). CDR1 and CDR2 (germline): MDHEN, SYDVKM. The CDR3 loop spans 16 amino acids. Trimming removed 5 bases at V and 9 bases at J, with 24 bases between. CDR3 sequence: CASSRYSGRGTSTQYF. The CDR3 nucleotides are TGTGCCAGCAGTCGTTATAGCGGAAGGGGAACCTCGACGCAGTATTTT.

This chain connects TRBV19 to TRBJ2-7; 10 bases map to TRBD2. Trimming at V came to 5 bases and at J to 4 bases, leaving 11 bases not matched to a gene. This CDR3 has 16 residues. Looked up from germline, CDR1 is LNHDA and CDR2 is SQIVND (reference sequence). The CDR3 DNA sequence: TGTGCCAGTAGTTCTCCCCTAGCGGGAGCTCAGTACGAGCAGTACTTC. It codes for CASSSPLAGAQYEQYF.

This chain links TRBV6-5 with TRBJ2-2, with D perhaps TRBD1 (5 bases). Trimming shortened V by 6 bases and J by 5 bases, and 10 bases separated the two germline ends. The CDR3 has 13 amino acids. Germline loops: CDR1 MNHEY, CDR2 SVGAGI. The CDR3 loop reads CASRIDSTGELFF. The CDR3 DNA reads TGTGCCAGCAGGATCGACAGTACCGGGGAGCTGTTTTTT.

This rearrangement joins TRBV30 to TRBJ1-2; D gene ambiguous. Trimming shortened V by 3 bases and J by 6 bases, and 11 bases separated the two germline ends. Germline V lookup: CDR1 GTSNPN, CDR2 SVGIG (reference sequence). This CDR3 spans 12 amino acids. The CDR3: CAWRRRENGYTF. CDR3 in DNA: TGTGCCTGGAGGCGTAGGGAGAATGGCTACACCTTC.

This clone was counted a single time. CDR3 residues: CASSQGDSSYTF. CDR3 sequence (DNA): TGTGCCAGCAGCCAAGGGGACAGTTCCTACACCTTC. The gene calls are TRBV3-1 (or the pseudogene TRBV3-2) and TRBJ1-2; 7 nucleotides agree with TRBD1. Trimming at V came to 1 base and at J to 10 bases, leaving 3 bases not matched to a gene. The germline gives CDR1 LGHDT, CDR2 YNNKEL (reference sequence). This CDR3 comprises 12 residues.

This clone has more than one count but fewer than ten. V gene TRBV2 combines with J gene TRBJ2-2; the D is unclear. The CDR3 consists of 12 residues. Germline V gene data show CDR1 as SNHLY and CDR2 as FYNNEI. V was trimmed by 6 bases and J by 1 base, leaving 3 bases between them. The CDR3 is CASSRNTGELFF. CDR3 bases: TGTGCCAGCAGCAGGAACACCGGGGAGCTGTTTTTT. The whole variable domain, remainder taken from reference TRBV2 and TRBJ2-2, is EPEVTQTPSHQVTQMGQEVILRCVPISNHLYFYWYRQILGQKVEFLVSFYNNEISEKSEIFDDQFSVERPDGSNFTLKIRSTKLEDSAMYFCASSRNTGELFFGEGSRLTVL.

This chain links TRBV9 with TRBJ2-5; TRBD2 is a possible D gene (6 bases). Germline V gene sequence: CDR1 SGDLS, CDR2 YYNGEE. The CDR3 is made up of 15 amino acids. The V and J ends lost 2 bases and 0 bases respectively, with 11 bases between them. CDR3 in DNA: TGTGCCAGCAGCGTCCTTGGGACTTACCAAGAGACCCAGTACTTC. Translation gives CASSVLGTYQETQYF.

In DNA form, the CDR3 reads TGCGCCAGCAGCCAAGGACTAGCGGGGCCCCGAAGGAAGGAGCAGTTCTTC. As protein: CASSQGLAGPRRKEQFF. The chain recombines TRBV4-1 with TRBJ2-1; 11 positions match TRBD2. There are 17 residues in the CDR3. V lost 1 base and J lost 10; bases outside the gene matches: 12. CDR1 is MGHRA and CDR2 is YSYEKL in the germline V gene.

The chain recombines TRBV29-1 with TRBJ1-1; 8 positions match TRBD1. This CDR3 is 13 amino acids long. V trimming: 6 bases; J trimming: 1 base; junction bases outside the gene matches: 4. Per the germline V gene, CDR1 is SQVTM and CDR2 is ANQGSEA. CDR3 loop: CSVPGQGNTEAFF. The CDR3 coding sequence is TGCAGCGTGCCAGGACAGGGGAACACTGAAGCTTTCTTT.

The rearrangement joins TRBV27 to TRBJ2-7; D may be TRBD2 (6 bases). Trimming left V 5 bases short and J 2 bases short, with 19 bases between. The germline V gene encodes CDR1 MNHEY and CDR2 SMNVEV (reference sequence). The CDR3 runs to 16 residues. The CDR3: CASSTRTGSRPYEQYF. DNA for the CDR3: TGTGCCAGCAGTACACGGACCGGGAGCCGACCCTACGAGCAGTACTTC.

This chain links TRBV11-3 with TRBJ2-7; possibly TRBD1 for D (7 bases). Per the germline V gene, CDR1 is SGHNT and CDR2 is YENEEA. Trimming cost V 8 bases and J 3 bases, with 11 bases left between them. This CDR3 is built from 12 residues. CDR3 nucleotide sequence: TGTGCCAGCCAGGGGGGATTCTACGAGCAGTACTTC. Translating gives CASQGGFYEQYF.

This rearrangement joins TRBV28 to TRBJ1-5, with TRBD1 identical over 10 bases. Losses at the gene ends were 6 bases for V and 6 bases for J; bases not matched to a gene: 8. In germline, CDR1 is MDHEN, CDR2 SYDVKM. This CDR3 is 15 amino acids long. CDR3 sequence: CASRDFGTGVQPQHF. In DNA form, the CDR3 reads TGTGCCAGCAGGGACTTCGGGACAGGGGTTCAGCCCCAGCATTTT. Together with reference TRBV28 and TRBJ1-5, the CDR3 gives the full variable domain: DVKVTQSSRYLVKRTGEKVFLECVQDMDHENMFWYRQDPGLGLRLIYFSYDVKMKEKGDIPEGYSVSREKKERFSLILESASTNQTSMYLCASRDFGTGVQPQHFGDGTRLSIL.

The rearrangement links TRBV5-4 to TRBJ2-7; D may be TRBD2 (6 bases). Germline lookup yields CDR1 SGHNT and CDR2 YYREEE (reference sequence). CDR3 length: 15 amino acids. Deletions cut 3 bases from V and 3 bases from J, with 16 bases between. CDR3 amino acids: CASSSGGSRFYEQYF. CDR3 sequence (DNA): TGTGCCAGCAGCTCTGGGGGGAGTCGGTTCTACGAGCAGTACTTC.